The clone carrying this T cell receptor beta chain was recorded at least ten times. Its antigen is unknown. The data are from a study of T cells in Graves' hyperthyroidism and ophthalmopathy. General study findings and limits: Separating ophthalmopathy from stable hyperthyroidism was achieved by a 13 V-J model. Most expanded thyroid clonotypes above 0.001 also appeared in blood.

Germline V gene sequence: CDR1 MNHNS, CDR2 SASEGT. Trimming stripped 5 bases from V and 7 bases from J, with 12 bases between. This CDR3 is 12 amino acids long. This sample holds PBMCs from approximately 10 ml fresh peripheral blood. Using RNA transcripts as the source, TCR beta CDR3 regions were amplified. The HTBI primer set drove a first-round RT-PCR of the TCR CDR3. Using its own MiXCR run on the multiplex PCR reads, TCRdb lists one record per CDR3 protein. The profile covers around 300,000 distinct CDR3 sequences, with 10% to 15% appearing a single time and 6.5% to 10% taken by the ten largest. The V call is TRBV6-1, the J call TRBJ2-7; D is unresolved. Sequencing input: blood. This TCR derives from a woman aged 25 to 39 with Graves' hyperthyroidism that later progressed to Graves' ophthalmopathy. The CDR3 DNA sequence: TGTGCCAGCAGTTATGGGGTTGGGGAGCAGTACTTC. Protein product: CASSYGVGEQYF.